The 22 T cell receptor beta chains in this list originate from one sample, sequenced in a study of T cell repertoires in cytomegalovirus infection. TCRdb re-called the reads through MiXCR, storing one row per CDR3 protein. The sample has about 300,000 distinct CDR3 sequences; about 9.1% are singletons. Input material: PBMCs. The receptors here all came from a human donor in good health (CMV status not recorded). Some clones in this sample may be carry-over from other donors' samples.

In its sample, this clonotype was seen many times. CDR3 nucleotides: TGTGCCAGCAGTTCAAGACAGGGAGTAGCTTTCTTT. Encoded protein: CASSSRQGVAFF. The chain recombines TRBV6-2 or TRBV6-3 with TRBJ1-1; 7 nucleotides align to TRBD1. Germline CDR1 reads MNHEY; CDR2 reads SVGEGT. J was trimmed by 10 bases and V by 4 bases; bases with no gene match: 6. This CDR3 has 12 residues.

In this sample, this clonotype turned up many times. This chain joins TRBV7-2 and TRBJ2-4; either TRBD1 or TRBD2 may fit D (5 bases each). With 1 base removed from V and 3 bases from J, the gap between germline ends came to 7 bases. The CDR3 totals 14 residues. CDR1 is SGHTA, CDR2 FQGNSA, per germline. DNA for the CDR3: TGTGCCAGCAGCTTAGGAGGGGTCAAAAACATTCAGTACTTC. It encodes CASSLGGVKNIQYF.

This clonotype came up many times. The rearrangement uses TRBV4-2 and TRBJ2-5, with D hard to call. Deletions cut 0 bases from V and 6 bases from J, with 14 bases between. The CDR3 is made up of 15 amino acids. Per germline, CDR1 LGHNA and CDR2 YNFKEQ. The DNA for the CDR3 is TGTGCCAGCAGCCAAGAGGGTGGCCAGCCCCAGACCCAGTACTTC. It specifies CASSQEGGQPQTQYF.

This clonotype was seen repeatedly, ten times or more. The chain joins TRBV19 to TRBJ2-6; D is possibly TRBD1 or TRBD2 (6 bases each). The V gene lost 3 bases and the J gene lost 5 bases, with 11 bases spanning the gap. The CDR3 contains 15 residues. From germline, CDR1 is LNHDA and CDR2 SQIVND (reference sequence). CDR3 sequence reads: CASSIGGFRANVLTF. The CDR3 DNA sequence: TGTGCCAGTAGTATCGGGGGCTTCCGGGCCAACGTCCTGACTTTC.

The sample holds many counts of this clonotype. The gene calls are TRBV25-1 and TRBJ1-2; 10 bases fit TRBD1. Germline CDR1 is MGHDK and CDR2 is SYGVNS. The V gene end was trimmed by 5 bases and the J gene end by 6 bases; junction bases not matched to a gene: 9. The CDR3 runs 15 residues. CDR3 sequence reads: CASSTWTGGGDGYTF. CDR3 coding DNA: TGTGCCAGCAGTACCTGGACAGGGGGAGGCGATGGCTACACCTTC.

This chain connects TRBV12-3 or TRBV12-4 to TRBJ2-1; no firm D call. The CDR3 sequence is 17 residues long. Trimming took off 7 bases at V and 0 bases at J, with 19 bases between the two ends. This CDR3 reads CASIFVTRFSSYNEQFF. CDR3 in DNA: TGTGCCAGCATCTTCGTAACCAGATTCAGCTCCTACAATGAGCAGTTCTTC.

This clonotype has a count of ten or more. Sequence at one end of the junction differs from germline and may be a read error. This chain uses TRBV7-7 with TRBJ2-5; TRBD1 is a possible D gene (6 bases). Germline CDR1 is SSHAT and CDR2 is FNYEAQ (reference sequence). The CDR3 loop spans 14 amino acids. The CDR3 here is CASSALRQVETQYF. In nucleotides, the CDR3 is TGTGCTAGCAGCGCACTTCGACAGGTAGAGACCCAGTACTTC.

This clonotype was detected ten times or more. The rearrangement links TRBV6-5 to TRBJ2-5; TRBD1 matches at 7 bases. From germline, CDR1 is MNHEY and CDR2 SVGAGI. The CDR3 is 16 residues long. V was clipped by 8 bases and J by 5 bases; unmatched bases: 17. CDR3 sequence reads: CASAKQGRAVVETQYF. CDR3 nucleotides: TGTGCCAGCGCCAAACAGGGGCGAGCGGTAGTGGAGACCCAGTACTTC.

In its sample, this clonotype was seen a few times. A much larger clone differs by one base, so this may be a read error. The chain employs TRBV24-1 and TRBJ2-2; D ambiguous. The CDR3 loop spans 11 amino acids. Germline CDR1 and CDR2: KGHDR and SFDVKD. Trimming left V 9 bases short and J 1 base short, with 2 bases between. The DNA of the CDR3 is TGTGCCACCCAGAACACCGGGGAGCTGTTTTTT. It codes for CATQNTGELFF.

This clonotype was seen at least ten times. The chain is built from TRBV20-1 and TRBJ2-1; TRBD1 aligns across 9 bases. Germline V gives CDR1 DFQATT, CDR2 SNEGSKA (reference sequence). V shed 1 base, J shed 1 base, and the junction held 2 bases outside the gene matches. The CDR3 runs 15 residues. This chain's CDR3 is CSARGGTGSYNEQFF. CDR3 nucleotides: TGCAGTGCTAGAGGCGGGACAGGGTCCTACAATGAGCAGTTCTTC.

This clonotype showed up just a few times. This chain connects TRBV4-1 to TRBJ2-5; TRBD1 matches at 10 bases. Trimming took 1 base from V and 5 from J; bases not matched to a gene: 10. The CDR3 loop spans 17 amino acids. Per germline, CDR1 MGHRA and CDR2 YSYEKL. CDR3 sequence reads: CASSQGPQGTGAETQYF. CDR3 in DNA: TGCGCCAGCAGCCAAGGCCCTCAAGGGACAGGGGCGGAGACCCAGTACTTC.

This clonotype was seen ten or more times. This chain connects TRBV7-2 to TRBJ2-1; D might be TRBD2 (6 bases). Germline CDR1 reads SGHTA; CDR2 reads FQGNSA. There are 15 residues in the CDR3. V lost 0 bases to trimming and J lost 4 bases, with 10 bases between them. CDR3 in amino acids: CASSLASGPYNEQFF. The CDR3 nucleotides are TGTGCCAGCAGCTTAGCTAGCGGACCATACAATGAGCAGTTCTTC.

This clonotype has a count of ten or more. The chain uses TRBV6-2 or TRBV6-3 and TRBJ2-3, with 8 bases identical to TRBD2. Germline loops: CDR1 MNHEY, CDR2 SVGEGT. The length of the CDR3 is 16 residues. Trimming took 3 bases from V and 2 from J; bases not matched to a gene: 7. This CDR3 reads CASSYPGGRDTDTQYF. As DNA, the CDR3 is TGTGCCAGCAGTTATCCGGGGGGGCGGGACACAGATACGCAGTATTTT.

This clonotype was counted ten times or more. CDR3 loop: CASSSTPTGSNSPLHF. The CDR3 DNA reads as TGTGCCAGCAGTTCCACCCCTACAGGAAGTAATTCACCCCTCCACTTT. The chain carries TRBV6-1 and TRBJ1-6; the D gene is possibly TRBD1 (5 bases). The V gene lost 5 bases and the J gene lost 6 bases, with 17 bases spanning the gap. Germline V CDR1 and CDR2: MNHNS, SASEGT. This CDR3 is 16 amino acids long.

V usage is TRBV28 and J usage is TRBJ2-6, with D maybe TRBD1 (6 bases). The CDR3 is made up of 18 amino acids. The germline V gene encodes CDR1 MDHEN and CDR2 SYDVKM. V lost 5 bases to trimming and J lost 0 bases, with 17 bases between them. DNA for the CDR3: TGTGCCAGCAGTGGGGACAAGGGATTCAGCTCTGGGGCCAACGTCCTGACTTTC. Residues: CASSGDKGFSSGANVLTF. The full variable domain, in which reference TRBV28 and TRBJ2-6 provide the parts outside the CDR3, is DVKVTQSSRYLVKRTGEKVFLECVQDMDHENMFWYRQDPGLGLRLIYFSYDVKMKEKGDIPEGYSVSREKKERFSLILESASTNQTSMYLCASSGDKGFSSGANVLTFGAGSRLTVL.

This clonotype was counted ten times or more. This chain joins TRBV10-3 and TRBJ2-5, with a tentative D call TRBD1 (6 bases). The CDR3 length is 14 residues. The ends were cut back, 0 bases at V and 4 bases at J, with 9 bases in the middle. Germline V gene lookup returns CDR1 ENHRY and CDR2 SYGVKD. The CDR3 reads CAISESRGGETQYF. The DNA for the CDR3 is TGTGCCATCAGTGAGTCGAGAGGGGGAGAGACCCAGTACTTC.

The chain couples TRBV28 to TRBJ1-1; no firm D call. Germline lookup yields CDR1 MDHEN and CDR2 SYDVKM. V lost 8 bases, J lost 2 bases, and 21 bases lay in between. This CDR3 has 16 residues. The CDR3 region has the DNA TGTGCCAGCCTCTCGAGGGTAGTTCCACACAACACTGAAGCTTTCTTT. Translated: CASLSRVVPHNTEAFF.

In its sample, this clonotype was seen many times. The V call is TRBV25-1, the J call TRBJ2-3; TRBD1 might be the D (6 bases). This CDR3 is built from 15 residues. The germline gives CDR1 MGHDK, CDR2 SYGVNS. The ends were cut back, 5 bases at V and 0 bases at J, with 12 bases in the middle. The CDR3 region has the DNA TGTGCCAGCAGTCCGCGGACAGCTAGCACAGATACGCAGTATTTT. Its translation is CASSPRTASTDTQYF.

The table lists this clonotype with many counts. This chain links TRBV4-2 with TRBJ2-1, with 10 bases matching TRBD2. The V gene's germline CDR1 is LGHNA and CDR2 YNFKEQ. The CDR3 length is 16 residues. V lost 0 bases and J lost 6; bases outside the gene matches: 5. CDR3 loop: CASSQDRASGGNEQFF. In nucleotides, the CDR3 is TGTGCCAGCAGCCAAGATCGGGCTAGCGGGGGCAATGAGCAGTTCTTC.

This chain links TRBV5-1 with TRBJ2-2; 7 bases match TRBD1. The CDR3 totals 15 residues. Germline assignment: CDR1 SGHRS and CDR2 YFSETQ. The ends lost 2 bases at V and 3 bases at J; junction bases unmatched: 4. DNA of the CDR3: TGCGCCAGCAGCTTCCGACAGGGAGACACCGGGGAGCTGTTTTTT. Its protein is CASSFRQGDTGELFF.

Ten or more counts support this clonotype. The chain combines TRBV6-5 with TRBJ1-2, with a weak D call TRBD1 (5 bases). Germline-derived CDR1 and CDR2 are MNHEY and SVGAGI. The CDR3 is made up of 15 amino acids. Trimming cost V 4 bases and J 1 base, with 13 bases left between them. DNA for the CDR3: TGTGCCAGCAGTTCCGGGACGGAGAATAACTATGGCTACACCTTC. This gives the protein CASSSGTENNYGYTF.

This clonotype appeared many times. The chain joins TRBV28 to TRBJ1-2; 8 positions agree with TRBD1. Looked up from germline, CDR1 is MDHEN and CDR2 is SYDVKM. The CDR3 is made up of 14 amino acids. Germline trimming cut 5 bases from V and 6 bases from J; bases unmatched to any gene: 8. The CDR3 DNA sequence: TGTGCCAGCAGTCGGCAGGACAGGGATGATGGCTACACCTTC. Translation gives CASSRQDRDDGYTF.